This entry lists 18 T cell receptor beta chains sequenced from one sample in a study of blood T cell repertoires in COVID-19. Clones were read by immunoSEQ multiplex PCR, and TCRdb kept only the in-frame ones, dropping some. The sample lists roughly 160,000 clones, around 82% seen once, with roughly 2% in the top ten. Sequenced material: peripheral blood. All receptors come from a woman of 80 years or more with acute or convalescent COVID-19.

The chain has TRBV7-9 and TRBJ1-4, with TRBD1 as a possible D gene (6 bases). The germline CDR1 and CDR2 sequences are SEHNR and FQNEAQ (reference sequence). V was shortened by 5 bases and J by 0 bases, with 10 bases between the two germline ends. CDR3 length: 15 residues. In DNA form, the CDR3 reads TGTGCCAGCAGCCCAGGGGACACAACTAATGAAAAACTGTTTTTT. This encodes CASSPGDTTNEKLFF.

The chain employs TRBV27 and TRBJ1-1; D gene unclear. This CDR3 region has 11 residues. Germline V CDR1 and CDR2: MNHEY, SMNVEV (reference sequence). V dropped 8 bases and J dropped 8 bases, with 12 bases sitting between them. CDR3 nucleotide sequence: TGTGCCAGCGGAGGTTTTACCGAAGCTTTCTTT. Encoded protein: CASGGFTEAFF.

V and J are TRBV7-2 and TRBJ1-1, with D possibly being TRBD1 (6 bases). The CDR3 totals 14 residues. V was trimmed by 1 base and J by 5 bases, leaving 11 bases between them. Germline lookup yields CDR1 SGHTA and CDR2 FQGNSA. CDR3 nucleotide sequence: TGTGCCAGCAGCTTAGGGGGGCTGGGAACTGAAGCTTTCTTT. It codes for CASSLGGLGTEAFF.

The chain recombines TRBV6-2 or TRBV6-3 with TRBJ1-4; D gene ambiguous. Germline values: CDR1 MNHEY, CDR2 SVGEGT. The CDR3 is made up of 15 amino acids. V lost 0 bases and J lost 8, with 13 bases in between. The CDR3 DNA sequence: TGTGCCAGCAGTTACTCGGACCACAGAGGGGAAAAACTGTTTTTT. Its translation: CASSYSDHRGEKLFF.

The chain recombines TRBV2 with TRBJ2-7; 9 bases are shared with TRBD1. Germline CDR1 reads SNHLY; CDR2 reads FYNNEI. V shed 4 bases and J 2 bases; nucleotides not matched to a gene: 6. The CDR3 has 15 residues. CDR3 sequence (DNA): TGTGCCAGCAGTGGACGGACAGGGGCCGCCTACGAGCAGTACTTC. Translating it yields CASSGRTGAAYEQYF.

The rearrangement links TRBV5-4 to TRBJ2-4, with D perhaps TRBD1 (6 bases). V was pared by 0 bases and J by 8 bases, with 12 bases between. The germline V gene has CDR1 SGHNT and CDR2 YYREEE (reference sequence). This CDR3 has 14 residues. Here the CDR3 reads CASSLEPGVDIQYF. The DNA for the CDR3 is TGTGCCAGCAGCTTGGAGCCAGGGGTGGACATTCAGTACTTC.

The J gene is TRBJ2-2, the V gene TRBV5-6; no reliable D call. The germline V gene encodes CDR1 SGHDT and CDR2 YYEEEE. V was clipped by 5 bases and J by 3 bases, with 11 bases between them. CDR3 length: 14 residues. Here the CDR3 DNA reads TGTGCCAGCAGGGTCTATAGTGACACCGGGGAGCTGTTTTTT. Amino acids: CASRVYSDTGELFF.

The chain employs TRBV7-8 and TRBJ1-5, with 7 nucleotides matching TRBD1. This CDR3 comprises 19 residues. The V and J ends lost 1 base and 3 bases, in that order; junction bases with no gene match: 15. Germline V lookup: CDR1 SGHVS, CDR2 FQNEAQ. Written as DNA, the CDR3 is TGTGCCAGCAGCTTAGTGGGGGTAGGGGACAGAGGACTCAATCAGCCCCAGCATTTT. It encodes CASSLVGVGDRGLNQPQHF.

V is TRBV4-1 and J is TRBJ2-6; D call uncertain. Between the trimmed V and J ends, which lost 4 bases and 0 bases, there was a span of 7 bases. The CDR3 runs 15 residues. The germline gives CDR1 MGHRA, CDR2 YSYEKL. CDR3 in amino acids: CASSLWSSGANVLTF. In DNA form, the CDR3 reads TGCGCCAGCAGCCTGTGGAGCTCTGGGGCCAACGTCCTGACTTTC.

This clone was recorded a few times. The chain recombines TRBV30 with TRBJ1-4; no clear D. Deletions cut 4 bases from V and 5 bases from J, with 14 bases between. The CDR3 has 14 residues. The germline V gene has CDR1 GTSNPN and CDR2 SVGIG (reference sequence). The CDR3 nucleotides are TGTGCCTGGAACCAAGGTGGAGCGAATGAAAAACTGTTTTTT. Its protein product is CAWNQGGANEKLFF.

This clone was observed a few times. The rearrangement uses TRBV10-3 and TRBJ1-1; D is undetermined. Trimming removed 6 bases from V and 4 bases from J, with 18 bases in between. This CDR3 is 15 amino acids long. The germline gives CDR1 ENHRY, CDR2 SYGVKD. CDR3 sequence reads: CAIRDLDVRGTEAFF. The CDR3 nucleotides read TGTGCCATCAGGGACCTAGACGTCCGGGGCACTGAAGCTTTCTTT.

This clone was observed once. The chain links TRBV28 to TRBJ1-1, with D unresolved. V was pared by 5 bases and J by 8 bases, with 15 bases between. The CDR3 runs to 13 residues. CDR1 is MDHEN and CDR2 is SYDVKM in the germline V gene. The CDR3 sequence is CASSNVMGEEAFF. CDR3 DNA: TGTGCCAGCAGTAATGTCATGGGAGAAGAAGCTTTCTTT. Full variable domain (outside the CDR3, taken from reference TRBV28 and TRBJ1-1): DVKVTQSSRYLVKRTGEKVFLECVQDMDHENMFWYRQDPGLGLRLIYFSYDVKMKEKGDIPEGYSVSREKKERFSLILESASTNQTSMYLCASSNVMGEEAFFGQGTRLTVV.

The chain is built from TRBV5-4 and TRBJ2-7, with a weak D call TRBD2 (6 bases). V lost 4 bases and J 3 bases, leaving 8 bases between the germline ends. The germline V gene has CDR1 SGHNT and CDR2 YYREEE (reference sequence). The CDR3 has 12 residues. CDR3: CASSGDFYEQYF. For the CDR3, the DNA is TGTGCCAGCAGCGGGGACTTCTACGAGCAGTACTTC.

The chain uses TRBV19 and TRBJ2-1; D is unclear. Germline-derived CDR1 and CDR2 are LNHDA and SQIVND (reference sequence). V dropped 6 bases and J dropped 6 bases, with 24 bases sitting between them. This CDR3 has 17 residues. CDR3 DNA: TGTGCCAGTAGCACCTCCCGCGCTCTCTCCTCGGTCAATGAGCAGTTCTTC. This encodes CASSTSRALSSVNEQFF.

This chain links TRBV6-5 with TRBJ1-3; tentative D call: TRBD1 (5 bases). V lost 9 bases and J lost 8, with 17 bases in between. The CDR3 covers 13 residues. Germline CDR1 is MNHEY and CDR2 is SVGAGI. This chain's CDR3 is CASKEAGRHTIYF. The CDR3, as DNA: TGTGCCAGTAAAGAGGCAGGGAGGCACACCATATATTTT.

This chain joins TRBV18 and TRBJ1-1, with a possible D match to TRBD1 (5 bases). The ends were cut back, 8 bases at V and 3 bases at J, with 13 bases in the middle. Germline CDR1 and CDR2: KGHSH and LQKENI. CDR3 length: 13 amino acids. CDR3 sequence: CASLTSQDTEAFF. The DNA for the CDR3 is TGTGCCAGCCTAACCTCACAGGACACTGAAGCTTTCTTT.

The V and J genes are TRBV5-4 and TRBJ1-2, with TRBD1 matching 10 bases. CDR3 length equals 15 residues. With V trimmed by 0 bases and J by 7 bases, 6 bases remained unmatched. Germline CDR1 is SGHNT and CDR2 is YYREEE (reference sequence). CDR3 in DNA: TGTGCCAGCAGCTTGGTGGGACAGGGGTTTGCTGGCTACACCTTC. Its protein product is CASSLVGQGFAGYTF.

This chain connects TRBV7-8 to TRBJ1-1; unclear D gene. The germline V gene encodes CDR1 SGHVS and CDR2 FQNEAQ. CDR3 length equals 14 residues. Trimming took off 5 bases at V and 3 bases at J, with 13 bases between the two ends. The CDR3, as DNA: TGTGCCAGCAGCCCGGTAGTGAGGGACACTGAAGCTTTCTTT. It translates to CASSPVVRDTEAFF.